The T cell receptor beta chain described here comes from a study of T-cell reconstitution after alpha-beta-depleted transplantation in children. Comments on this clonotype: Compared with germline, one end of the junction differs, possibly owing to a read error.

CDR3 length equals 14 residues. Germline-derived CDR1 and CDR2 are SEHNR and FQNEAQ (reference sequence). Molecular barcoding with unique molecular identifiers was used for the TCRbeta library. TCRdb ran MiXCR on the PCR reads and lists one entry per CDR3 protein. Altogether hundreds of thousands of distinct CDR3 sequences are present, approximately 12% being singletons, with the ten largest covering 2% to 3%. The clonotype originates from a human donor who donated a stem cell graft to a child with acute lymphoblastic leukemia. The source material was PBMCs from the stem cell graft donor, sampled from the stem cell graft. The chain employs TRBV7-9 and TRBJ2-5, with a tentative D call TRBD1 (6 bases). CDR3 residues: CSSSFAGTQETQYF. The CDR3 DNA reads as TGTTCCAGCAGCTTCGCCGGGACACAAGAGACCCAGTACTTC.